The next 8 T cell receptor beta chains were all read from a single sample in a study of early T cells in non-severe SARS-CoV-2 infection. One entry per CDR3 protein results from TCRdb running MiXCR on the 5' RACE reads. This table holds 100,000 to 140,000 distinct CDR3 sequences, 8.5% to 14% found once. Specimen: whole blood. All receptors come from an adult who was a healthcare worker with PCR-confirmed SARS-CoV-2 infection or an uninfected control (not recorded which).

V and J are TRBV11-2 and TRBJ2-2; D remains unclear. Germline values: CDR1 SGHAT, CDR2 FQNNGV. This CDR3 comprises 14 residues. Trimming shortened V by 4 bases and J by 1 base, and 7 bases separated the two germline ends. CDR3 region: CASSSRMNTGELFF. The CDR3 DNA reads as TGTGCCAGCAGCTCCCGCATGAACACCGGGGAGCTGTTTTTT.

The chain recombines TRBV4-1 with TRBJ2-2; no clear D gene. CDR1 is MGHRA, CDR2 YSYEKL, per germline. The CDR3 is 14 amino acids. V lost 2 bases and J lost 7, with 11 bases in between. The CDR3 spells CASSQSFVDGELFF. CDR3 in DNA: TGCGCCAGCAGCCAATCCTTTGTCGACGGGGAGCTGTTTTTT.

Ten or more counts support this clonotype. The J gene is TRBJ2-2, the V gene TRBV2; D is undetermined. V was clipped by 2 bases and J by 8 bases, with 15 bases between them. Germline CDR1 SNHLY, CDR2 FYNNEI. The CDR3 extends over 15 amino acids. Here the CDR3 DNA reads TGTGCCAGCAGTGAATTCATGGGAAATCAGGGGGAGCTGTTTTTT. Its translation is CASSEFMGNQGELFF.

This clonotype has ten or more counts. This chain uses TRBV5-1 with TRBJ1-5, with D unresolved. Trimming removed 2 bases from V and 6 bases from J, with 9 bases in between. CDR1 is SGHRS, CDR2 YFSETQ, per germline. The CDR3 runs to 13 residues. The CDR3 spells CASSLDAAQPQHF. CDR3 coding DNA: TGCGCCAGCAGCTTAGATGCGGCTCAGCCCCAGCATTTT.

This clonotype was counted at least ten times. V gene TRBV7-9 combines with J gene TRBJ2-5; 8 nucleotides agree with TRBD1. With V trimmed by 3 bases and J by 1 base, 7 bases remained unmatched. This CDR3 is built from 16 residues. Germline V gene lookup returns CDR1 SEHNR and CDR2 FQNEAQ (reference sequence). CDR3 nucleotides: TGTGCCAGCAGCTTTAGAGGCAGGGGGCTCCAAGAGACCCAGTACTTC. Translating gives CASSFRGRGLQETQYF.

The table lists this clonotype with many counts. The gene calls are TRBV7-2 and TRBJ2-5, with D uncertain. CDR3 length: 15 residues. Trimming removed 3 bases from V and 2 bases from J, with 13 bases in between. Germline CDR1 and CDR2: SGHTA and FQGNSA. In DNA, the CDR3 is TGTGCCAGCAGCTTCCACCCTGGGCGGCAAGAGACCCAGTACTTC. It yields the protein CASSFHPGRQETQYF.

As to this clonotype: Since a much larger clone is just one base distant, this may be a read error. The rearrangement links TRBV6-1 to TRBJ1-2; unclear D gene. Germline CDR1 is MNHNS and CDR2 is SASEGT. The CDR3 has 14 residues. The CDR3 sequence: CARSVDPLTYGYTF. CDR3 DNA: TGTGCCAGGAGTGTGGACCCATTGACGTATGGCTACACCTTC.

This chain uses TRBV24-1 with TRBJ2-3; possibly TRBD1 or TRBD2 for D (5 bases each). The CDR3 is 12 amino acids. The germline CDR1 and CDR2 sequences are KGHDR and SFDVKD. Trimming removed 10 bases at V and 0 bases at J, with 7 bases between. CDR3 DNA: TGTGCCACTGGGACCAGCACAGATACGCAGTATTTT. Protein sequence: CATGTSTDTQYF.